The 5 T cell receptor beta chains below come from one sample, sequenced in a study of T-cell reconstitution after alpha-beta-depleted transplantation in children. For TCRbeta, the library was prepared with unique molecular identifiers. Each CDR3 protein is one row after TCRdb ran MiXCR on the PCR reads. This table has roughly 200,000 distinct CDR3 sequences, approximately 9.5% appearing once. Sequencing was performed on PBMCs from the stem cell graft donor, taken from the stem cell graft. These receptors originate from a human donor who donated a stem cell graft to a child with acute lymphoblastic leukemia.

The chain combines TRBV5-1 with TRBJ1-2; D gene ambiguous. Trimming left V 4 bases short and J 2 bases short, with 12 bases between. This CDR3 is built from 14 residues. CDR1 and CDR2 (germline): SGHRS, YFSETQ. CDR3 DNA: TGCGCCAGCAGCCCTGGACTGACGAACTATGGCTACACCTTC. This codes for CASSPGLTNYGYTF.

This clonotype has just a few counts. The V and J genes are TRBV24-1 and TRBJ2-1; D gene uncertain. This CDR3 has 11 amino acids. CDR1 KGHDR and CDR2 SFDVKD come from the germline V gene. Trimming shortened V by 6 bases and J by 9 bases, and 8 bases separated the two germline ends. CDR3 residues: CATSRGFEQFF. The CDR3 DNA is TGTGCCACCAGTCGAGGTTTTGAGCAGTTCTTC.

This rearrangement joins TRBV12-3 or TRBV12-4 to TRBJ2-2; D gene unclear. The CDR3 runs to 14 residues. Trimming removed 1 base at V and 1 base at J, with 4 bases between. Here the CDR3 reads CASSLDENTGELFF. The CDR3 DNA is TGTGCCAGCAGTTTAGATGAGAACACCGGGGAGCTGTTTTTT.

The genes are TRBV20-1 and TRBJ1-1; D possibly corresponds to TRBD1 (6 bases). The CDR3 length is 12 residues. V lost 8 bases to trimming and J lost 6 bases, with 16 bases between them. CDR1 DFQATT and CDR2 SNEGSKA come from the germline V gene (reference sequence). CDR3: CSWGQQGPEAFF. The CDR3 bases are TGCAGTTGGGGCCAACAGGGCCCTGAAGCTTTCTTT.

The rearrangement uses TRBV5-1 and TRBJ2-5; a possible D gene is TRBD1 (7 bases). Germline loops: CDR1 SGHRS, CDR2 YFSETQ. V shed 3 bases and J shed 4 bases, with 19 bases lying between them. The CDR3 is made up of 16 amino acids. The CDR3 region is CASSSRGTEGGETQYF. CDR3 coding DNA: TGCGCCAGCAGCTCACGGGGGACAGAGGGAGGAGAGACCCAGTACTTC. The entire variable domain, with the rest obtained from reference TRBV5-1 and TRBJ2-5, is as follows: KAGVTQTPRYLIKTRGQQVTLSCSPISGHRSVSWYQQTPGQGLQFLFEYFSETQRNKGNFPGRFSGRQFSNSRSEMNVSTLELGDSALYLCASSSRGTEGGETQYFGPGTRLLVL.